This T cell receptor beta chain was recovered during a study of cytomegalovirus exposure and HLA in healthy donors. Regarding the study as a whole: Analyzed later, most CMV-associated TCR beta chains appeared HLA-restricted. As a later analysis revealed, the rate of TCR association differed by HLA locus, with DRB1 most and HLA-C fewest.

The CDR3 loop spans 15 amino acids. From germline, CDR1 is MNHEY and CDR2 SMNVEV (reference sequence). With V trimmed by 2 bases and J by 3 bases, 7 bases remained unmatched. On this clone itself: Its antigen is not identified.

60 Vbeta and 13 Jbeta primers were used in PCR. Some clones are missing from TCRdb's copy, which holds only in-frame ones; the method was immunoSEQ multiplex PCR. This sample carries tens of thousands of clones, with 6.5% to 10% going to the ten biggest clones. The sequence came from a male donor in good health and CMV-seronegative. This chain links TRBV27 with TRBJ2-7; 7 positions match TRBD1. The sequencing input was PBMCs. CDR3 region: CASSLKTGWFYEQYF. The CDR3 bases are TGTGCCAGCAGTTTAAAGACAGGGTGGTTCTACGAGCAGTACTTC.